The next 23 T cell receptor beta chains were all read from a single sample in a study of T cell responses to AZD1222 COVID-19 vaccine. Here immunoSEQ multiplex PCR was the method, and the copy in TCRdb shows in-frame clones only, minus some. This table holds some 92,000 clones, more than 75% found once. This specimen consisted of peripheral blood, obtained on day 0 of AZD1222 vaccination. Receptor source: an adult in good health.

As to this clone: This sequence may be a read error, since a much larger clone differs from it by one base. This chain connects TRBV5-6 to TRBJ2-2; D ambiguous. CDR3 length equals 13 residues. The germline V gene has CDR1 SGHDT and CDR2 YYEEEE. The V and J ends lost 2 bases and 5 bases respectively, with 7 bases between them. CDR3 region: CASSLTGTGELFF. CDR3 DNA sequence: TGTGCCAGCAGCTTAACTGGGACCGGGGAGCTGTTTTTT.

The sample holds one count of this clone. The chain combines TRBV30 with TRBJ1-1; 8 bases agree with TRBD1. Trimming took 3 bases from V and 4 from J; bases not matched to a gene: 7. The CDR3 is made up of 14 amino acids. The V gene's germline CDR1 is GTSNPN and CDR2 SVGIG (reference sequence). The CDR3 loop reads CAWSATGGITEAFF. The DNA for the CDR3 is TGTGCCTGGAGCGCCACAGGGGGGATCACTGAAGCTTTCTTT.

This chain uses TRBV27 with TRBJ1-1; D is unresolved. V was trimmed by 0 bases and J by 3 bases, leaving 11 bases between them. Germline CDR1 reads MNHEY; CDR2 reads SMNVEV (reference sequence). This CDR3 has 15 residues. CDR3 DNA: TGTGCCAGCAGTTTATCTGCCGGACTTGACACTGAAGCTTTCTTT. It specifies CASSLSAGLDTEAFF.

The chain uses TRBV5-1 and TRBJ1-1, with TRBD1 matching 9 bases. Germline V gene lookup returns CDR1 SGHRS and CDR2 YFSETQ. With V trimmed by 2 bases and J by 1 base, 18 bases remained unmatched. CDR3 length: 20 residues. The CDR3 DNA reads TGCGCCAGCAGCTTAAAGACGTCAAGGACAGGGGAGTGGAAGAACACTGAAGCTTTCTTT. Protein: CASSLKTSRTGEWKNTEAFF.

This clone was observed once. CDR3 nucleotides: TGTGCCAGCAGCTTAGGGACAGGGCGAGCTTTCTTT. Its protein product is CASSLGTGRAFF. The V and J genes are TRBV11-2 and TRBJ1-1; 8 bases agree with TRBD1. CDR1 SGHAT and CDR2 FQNNGV come from the germline V gene. V lost 1 base, J lost 10 bases, and 2 bases stayed unmatched. CDR3 length: 12 residues.

CDR3 loop: CASSSRDPVEAFF. CDR3 bases: TGTGCCAGCAGTTCTAGGGACCCCGTAGAGGCTTTCTTT. The chain recombines TRBV28 with TRBJ1-1; a possible D gene is TRBD1 (5 bases). CDR1 is MDHEN and CDR2 is SYDVKM in the germline V gene. The germline V and J ends were trimmed by 4 bases and 11 bases, with 17 bases remaining between them. The CDR3 totals 13 residues. Full variable domain (rest looked up from reference TRBV28 and TRBJ1-1): DVKVTQSSRYLVKRTGEKVFLECVQDMDHENMFWYRQDPGLGLRLIYFSYDVKMKEKGDIPEGYSVSREKKERFSLILESASTNQTSMYLCASSSRDPVEAFFGQGTRLTVV.

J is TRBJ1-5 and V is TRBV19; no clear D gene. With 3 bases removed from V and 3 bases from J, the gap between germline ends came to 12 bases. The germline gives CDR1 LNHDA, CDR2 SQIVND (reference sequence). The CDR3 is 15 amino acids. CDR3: CASSMVAGLNQPQHF. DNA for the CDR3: TGTGCCAGTAGTATGGTGGCAGGCCTCAATCAGCCCCAGCATTTT.

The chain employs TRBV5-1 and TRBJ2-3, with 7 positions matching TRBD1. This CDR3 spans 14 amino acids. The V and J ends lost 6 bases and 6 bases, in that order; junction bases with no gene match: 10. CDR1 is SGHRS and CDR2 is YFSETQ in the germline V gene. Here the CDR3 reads CASTEDRVGDTQYF. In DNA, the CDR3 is TGCGCCAGCACCGAAGACAGGGTCGGGGATACGCAGTATTTT.

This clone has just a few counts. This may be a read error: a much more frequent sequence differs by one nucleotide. The CDR3 reads CASSEGAGANVLTF. The DNA for the CDR3 is TGTGCCAGCAGTGAGGGGGCTGGGGCCAACGTCCTGACTTTC. The chain couples TRBV6-1 to TRBJ2-6, with D perhaps being TRBD1 or TRBD2 (5 bases each). The CDR3 extends over 14 amino acids. Germline V CDR1 and CDR2: MNHNS, SASEGT. V was clipped by 3 bases and J by 2 bases, with 5 bases between them.

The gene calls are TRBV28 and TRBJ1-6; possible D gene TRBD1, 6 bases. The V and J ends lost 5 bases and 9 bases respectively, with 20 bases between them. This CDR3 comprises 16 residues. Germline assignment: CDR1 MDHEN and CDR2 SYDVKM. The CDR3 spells CASSDLPQGLSSPLHF. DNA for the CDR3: TGTGCCAGCAGTGACCTACCCCAGGGGTTGAGTTCACCCCTCCACTTT.

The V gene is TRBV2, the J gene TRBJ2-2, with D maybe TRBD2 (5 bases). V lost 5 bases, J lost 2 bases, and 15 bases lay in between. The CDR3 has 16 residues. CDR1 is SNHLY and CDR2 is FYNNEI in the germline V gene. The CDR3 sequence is CASSLSSGLNTGELFF. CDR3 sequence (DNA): TGTGCCAGCAGTCTCAGTTCTGGACTTAACACCGGGGAGCTGTTTTTT.

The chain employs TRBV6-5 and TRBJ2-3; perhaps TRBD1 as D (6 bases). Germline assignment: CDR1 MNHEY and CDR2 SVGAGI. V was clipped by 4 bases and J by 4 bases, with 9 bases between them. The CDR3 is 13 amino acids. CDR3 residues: CASSSGVADTQYF. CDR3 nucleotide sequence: TGTGCCAGCAGTTCAGGGGTGGCAGATACGCAGTATTTT.

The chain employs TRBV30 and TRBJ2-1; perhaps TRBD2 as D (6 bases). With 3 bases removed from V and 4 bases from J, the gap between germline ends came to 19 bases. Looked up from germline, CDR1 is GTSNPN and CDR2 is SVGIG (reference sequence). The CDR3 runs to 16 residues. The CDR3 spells CAWRRQAGWGYNEQFF. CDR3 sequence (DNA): TGTGCCTGGAGAAGGCAGGCGGGATGGGGGTACAATGAGCAGTTCTTC.

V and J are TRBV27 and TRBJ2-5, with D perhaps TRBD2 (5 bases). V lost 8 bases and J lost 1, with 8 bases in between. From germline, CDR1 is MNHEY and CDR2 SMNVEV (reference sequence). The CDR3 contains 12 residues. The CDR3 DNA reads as TGTGCCAGCGGGAGCATCCAAGAGACCCAGTACTTC. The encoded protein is CASGSIQETQYF.

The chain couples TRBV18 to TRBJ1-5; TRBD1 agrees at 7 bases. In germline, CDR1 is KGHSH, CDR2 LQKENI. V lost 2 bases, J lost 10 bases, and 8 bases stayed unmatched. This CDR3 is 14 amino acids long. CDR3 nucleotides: TGTGCCAGCTCACCAAACGACAGGGACGAACCCCAGCATTTT. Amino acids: CASSPNDRDEPQHF.

CDR3 loop: CSVSGGSYSSTEAFF. The CDR3 DNA follows: TGCAGCGTCTCCGGGGGGTCTTATTCTTCCACTGAAGCTTTCTTT. This chain links TRBV29-1 with TRBJ1-1; possibly TRBD1 for D (5 bases). V lost 6 bases and J lost 4, with 21 bases in between. Germline loops: CDR1 SQVTM, CDR2 ANQGSEA. The CDR3 is made up of 15 amino acids.

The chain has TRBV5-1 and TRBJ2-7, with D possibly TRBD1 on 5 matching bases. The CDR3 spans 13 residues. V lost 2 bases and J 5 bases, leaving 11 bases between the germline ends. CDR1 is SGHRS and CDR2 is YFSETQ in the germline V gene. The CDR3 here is CASSLGVGDEQYF. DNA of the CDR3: TGCGCCAGCAGCTTAGGTGTAGGGGACGAGCAGTACTTC. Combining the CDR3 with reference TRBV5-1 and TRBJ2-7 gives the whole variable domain KAGVTQTPRYLIKTRGQQVTLSCSPISGHRSVSWYQQTPGQGLQFLFEYFSETQRNKGNFPGRFSGRQFSNSRSEMNVSTLELGDSALYLCASSLGVGDEQYFGPGTRLTVT.

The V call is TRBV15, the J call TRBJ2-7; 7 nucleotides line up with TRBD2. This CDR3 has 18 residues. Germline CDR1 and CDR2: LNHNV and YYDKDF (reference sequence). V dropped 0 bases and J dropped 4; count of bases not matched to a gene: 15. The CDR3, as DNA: TGTGCCACCAGCAGAGATTTACTGGGGAGGGGCCCTCAGTACGAGCAGTACTTC. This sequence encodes CATSRDLLGRGPQYEQYF.

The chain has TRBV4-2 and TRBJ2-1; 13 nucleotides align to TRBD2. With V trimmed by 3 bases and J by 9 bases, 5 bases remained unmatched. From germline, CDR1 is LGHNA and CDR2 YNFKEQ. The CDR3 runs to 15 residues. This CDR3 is CASSHTSGRAVEQFF. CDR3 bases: TGTGCCAGCAGCCACACTAGCGGGAGGGCAGTTGAGCAGTTCTTC.

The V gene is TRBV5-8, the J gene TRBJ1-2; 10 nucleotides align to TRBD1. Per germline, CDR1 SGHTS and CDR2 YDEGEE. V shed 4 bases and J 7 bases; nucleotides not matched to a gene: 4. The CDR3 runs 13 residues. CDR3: CASSAGTGVGYTF. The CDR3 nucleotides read TGTGCCAGCAGCGCCGGGACAGGGGTTGGCTACACCTTC.

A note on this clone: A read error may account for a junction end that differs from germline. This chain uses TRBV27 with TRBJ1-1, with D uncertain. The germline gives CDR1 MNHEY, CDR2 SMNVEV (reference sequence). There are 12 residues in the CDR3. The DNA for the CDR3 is TGTGCCAGCAGTTCCACCGCGGGTACAGCGAGTTTT. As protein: CASSSTAGTASF.

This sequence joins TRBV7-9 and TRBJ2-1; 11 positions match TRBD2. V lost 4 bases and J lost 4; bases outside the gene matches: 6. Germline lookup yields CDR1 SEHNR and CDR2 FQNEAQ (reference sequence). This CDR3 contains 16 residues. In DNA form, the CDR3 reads TGTGCCAGCAGCTCGTTCGGGACTAGCGGATACAATGAGCAGTTCTTC. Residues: CASSSFGTSGYNEQFF.

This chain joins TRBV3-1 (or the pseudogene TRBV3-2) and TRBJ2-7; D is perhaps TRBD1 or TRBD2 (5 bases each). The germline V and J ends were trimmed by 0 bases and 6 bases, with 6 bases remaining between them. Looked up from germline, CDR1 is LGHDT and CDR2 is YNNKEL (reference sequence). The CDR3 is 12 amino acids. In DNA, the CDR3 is TGTGCCAGCAGCCAAGAGAGGGGCGAGCAGTACTTC. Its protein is CASSQERGEQYF.